This T cell receptor beta chain was found in a study of shared clonotypes between healthy human individuals. Background on the study: A couple of female and a few male donors aged 18 to 49 were enrolled. Study-wide findings and caveats: Genetic and exposure-history diversity was limited by the few donors.

Naive CD8 cells were CD45RO-negative, positively selected for CCR7, excluding terminally differentiated effector memory CD45RA+ cells. Germline lookup yields CDR1 SGHAT and CDR2 FQNNGV. V lost 3 bases and J 2 bases, leaving 5 bases between the germline ends. This CDR3 has 12 residues. As concerns this clone: The antigen is unknown.

Here immunoSEQ multiplex PCR was the method, and the copy in TCRdb shows in-frame clones only, minus some. The sample shows 1.5 million to 2.5 million clones, about 95% of them seen only once. The source of this sequence is a man aged 18 to 29 in good health. The rearrangement uses TRBV11-2 and TRBJ2-7; D gene unclear. The sequenced material came from naive CD8+ T cells sorted from blood. The CDR3 spells CASSFIPYEQYF. In DNA form, the CDR3 reads TGTGCCAGCAGCTTTATACCCTACGAGCAGTACTTC.